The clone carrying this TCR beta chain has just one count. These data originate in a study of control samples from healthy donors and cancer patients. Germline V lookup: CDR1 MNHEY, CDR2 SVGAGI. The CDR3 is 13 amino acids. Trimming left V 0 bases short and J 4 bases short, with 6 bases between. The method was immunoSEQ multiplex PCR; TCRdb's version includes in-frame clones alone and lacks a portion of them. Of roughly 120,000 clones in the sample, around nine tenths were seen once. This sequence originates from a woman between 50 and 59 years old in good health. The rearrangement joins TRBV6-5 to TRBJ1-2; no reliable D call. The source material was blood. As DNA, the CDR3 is TGTGCCAGCAGTTACTCGGGCTCCTATGGCTACACCTTC. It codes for CASSYSGSYGYTF.